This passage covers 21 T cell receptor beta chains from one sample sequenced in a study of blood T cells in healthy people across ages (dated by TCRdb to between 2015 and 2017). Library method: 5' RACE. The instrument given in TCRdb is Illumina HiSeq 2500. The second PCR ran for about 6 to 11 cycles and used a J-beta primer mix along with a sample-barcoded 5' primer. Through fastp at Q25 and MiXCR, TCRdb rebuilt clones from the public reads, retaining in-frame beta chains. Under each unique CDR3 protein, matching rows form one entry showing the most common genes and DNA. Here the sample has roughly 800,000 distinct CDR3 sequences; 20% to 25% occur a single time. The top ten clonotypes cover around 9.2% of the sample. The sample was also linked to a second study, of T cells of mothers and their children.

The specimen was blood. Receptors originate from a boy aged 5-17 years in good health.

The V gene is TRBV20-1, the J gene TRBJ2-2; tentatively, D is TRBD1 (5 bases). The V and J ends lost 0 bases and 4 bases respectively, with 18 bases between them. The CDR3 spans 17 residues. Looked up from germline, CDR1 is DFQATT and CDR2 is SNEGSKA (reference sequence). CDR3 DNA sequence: TGCAGTGCTAGAGATAGAAGTGACAGCCCCACCACCGGGGAGCTGTTTTTT. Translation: CSARDRSDSPTTGELFF.

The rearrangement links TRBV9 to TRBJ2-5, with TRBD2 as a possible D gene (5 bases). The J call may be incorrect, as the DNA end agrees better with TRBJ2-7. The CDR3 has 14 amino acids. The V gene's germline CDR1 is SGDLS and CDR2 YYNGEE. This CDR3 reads CASSVAAGEYEQYF. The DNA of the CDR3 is TGTGCCAGCAGCGTAGCGGCGGGCGAATACGAGCAGTACTTC.

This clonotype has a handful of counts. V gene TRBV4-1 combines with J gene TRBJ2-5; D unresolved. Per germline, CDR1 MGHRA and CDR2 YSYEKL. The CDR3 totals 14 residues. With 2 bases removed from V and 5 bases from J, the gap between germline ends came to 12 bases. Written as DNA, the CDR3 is TGCGCCAGCAGCCAATCGTCAGGATCCGAGACCCAGTACTTC. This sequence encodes CASSQSSGSETQYF.

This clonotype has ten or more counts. This CDR3 reads CASSRGQGRTEAFF. The CDR3 DNA reads as TGTGCCAGCAGCCGCGGACAGGGACGGACTGAAGCTTTCTTT. J is TRBJ1-1 and V is TRBV3-1, with TRBD1 matching over 8 bases. Looked up from germline, CDR1 is LGHDT and CDR2 is YNNKEL (reference sequence). The CDR3 extends over 14 amino acids. V lost 4 bases, J lost 5 bases, and 6 bases stayed unmatched.

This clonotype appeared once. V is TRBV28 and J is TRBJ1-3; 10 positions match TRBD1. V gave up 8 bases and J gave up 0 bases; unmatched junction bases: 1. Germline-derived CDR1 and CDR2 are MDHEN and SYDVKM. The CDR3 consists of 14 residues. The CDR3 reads CASGDRGSGNTIYF. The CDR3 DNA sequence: TGTGCCAGCGGGGACAGGGGCTCTGGAAACACCATATATTTT.

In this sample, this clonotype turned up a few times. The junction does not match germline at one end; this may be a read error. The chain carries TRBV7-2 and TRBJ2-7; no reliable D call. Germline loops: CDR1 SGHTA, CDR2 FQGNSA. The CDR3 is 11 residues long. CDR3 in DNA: TGTGCCAGCAGCTTAGGGTACGAGCGGTACTTC. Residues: CASSLGYERYF.

CDR3 region: CASSKGAGRHGYTF. The CDR3 DNA reads as TGTGCCAGCAGCAAAGGGGCAGGGAGGCATGGCTACACCTTC. This sequence joins TRBV27 and TRBJ1-2; TRBD1 is a possible D gene (5 bases). V lost 6 bases to trimming and J lost 6 bases, with 17 bases between them. Germline CDR1 reads MNHEY; CDR2 reads SMNVEV (reference sequence). CDR3 length: 14 residues.

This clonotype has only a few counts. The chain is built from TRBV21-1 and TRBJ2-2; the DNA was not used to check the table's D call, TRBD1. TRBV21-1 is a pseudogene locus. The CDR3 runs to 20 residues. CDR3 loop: CASSKGTPTSAGGNTGELFF. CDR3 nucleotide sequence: TGTGCCAGCAGCAAAGGAACCCCGACGTCAGCAGGGGGCAACACCGGGGAGCTGTTTTTT.

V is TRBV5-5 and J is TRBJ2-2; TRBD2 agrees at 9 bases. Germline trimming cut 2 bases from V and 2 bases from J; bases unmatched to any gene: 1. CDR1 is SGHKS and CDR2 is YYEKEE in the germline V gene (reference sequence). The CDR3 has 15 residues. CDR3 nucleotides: TGTGCCAGCAGCTTTAGCGGGAGAAACACCGGGGAGCTGTTTTTT. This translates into CASSFSGRNTGELFF.

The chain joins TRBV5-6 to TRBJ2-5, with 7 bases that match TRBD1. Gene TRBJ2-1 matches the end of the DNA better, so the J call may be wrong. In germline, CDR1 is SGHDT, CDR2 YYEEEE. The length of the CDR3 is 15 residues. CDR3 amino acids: CASSFRTGIGNEQFF. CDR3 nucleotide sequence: TGTGCCAGCAGCTTTCGGACAGGCATCGGCAATGAGCAGTTCTTC.

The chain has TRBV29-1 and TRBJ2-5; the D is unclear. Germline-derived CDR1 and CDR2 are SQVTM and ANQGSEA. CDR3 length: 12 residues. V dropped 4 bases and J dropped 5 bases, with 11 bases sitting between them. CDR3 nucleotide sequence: TGCAGCGTTGGAGATCTTTGGGAGACCCAGTACTTC. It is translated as CSVGDLWETQYF.

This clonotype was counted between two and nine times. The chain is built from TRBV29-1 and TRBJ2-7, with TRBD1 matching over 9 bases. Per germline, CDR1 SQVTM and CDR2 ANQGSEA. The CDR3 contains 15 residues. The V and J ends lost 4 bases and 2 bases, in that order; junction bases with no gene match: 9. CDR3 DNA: TGCAGCGTTGTCATGCCTGGGACAGGGCCCTACGAGCAGTACTTC. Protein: CSVVMPGTGPYEQYF.

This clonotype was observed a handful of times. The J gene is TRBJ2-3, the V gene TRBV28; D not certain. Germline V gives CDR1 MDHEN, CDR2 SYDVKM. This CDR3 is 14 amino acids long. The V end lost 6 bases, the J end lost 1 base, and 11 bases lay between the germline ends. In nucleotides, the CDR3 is TGTGCCAGCAGCTTCGTTCGTGGCACAGATACGCAGTATTTT. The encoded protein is CASSFVRGTDTQYF.

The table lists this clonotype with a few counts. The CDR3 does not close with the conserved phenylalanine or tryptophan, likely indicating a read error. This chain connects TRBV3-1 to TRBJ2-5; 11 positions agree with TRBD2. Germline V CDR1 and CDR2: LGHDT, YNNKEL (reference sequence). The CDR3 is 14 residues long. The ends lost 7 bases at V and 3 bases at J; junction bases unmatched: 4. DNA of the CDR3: TGTGCCAGCAATTGGGGACTAGCGGAAGAGACCCAGTACCTC. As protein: CASNWGLAEETQYL.

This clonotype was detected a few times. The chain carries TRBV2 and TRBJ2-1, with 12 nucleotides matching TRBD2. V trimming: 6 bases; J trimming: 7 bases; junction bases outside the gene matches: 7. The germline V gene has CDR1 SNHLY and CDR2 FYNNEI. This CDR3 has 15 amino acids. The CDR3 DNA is TGTGCCAGCAGCTGGCTAGCGGGGGGGCCAAATGAGCAGTTCTTC. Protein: CASSWLAGGPNEQFF.

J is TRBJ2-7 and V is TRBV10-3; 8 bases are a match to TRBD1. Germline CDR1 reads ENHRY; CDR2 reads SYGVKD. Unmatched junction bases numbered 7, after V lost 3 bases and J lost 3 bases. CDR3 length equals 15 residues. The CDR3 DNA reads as TGTGCCATCAGTGAATCAGGGGGCGAAGGCTACGAGCAGTACTTC. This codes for CAISESGGEGYEQYF.

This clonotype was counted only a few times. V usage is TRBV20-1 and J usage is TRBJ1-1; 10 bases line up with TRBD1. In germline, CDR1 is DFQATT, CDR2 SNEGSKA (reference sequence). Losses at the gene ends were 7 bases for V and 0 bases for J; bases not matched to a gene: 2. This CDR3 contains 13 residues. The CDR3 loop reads CSGTGGMNTEAFF. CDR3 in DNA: TGCAGTGGGACAGGGGGGATGAACACTGAAGCTTTCTTT.

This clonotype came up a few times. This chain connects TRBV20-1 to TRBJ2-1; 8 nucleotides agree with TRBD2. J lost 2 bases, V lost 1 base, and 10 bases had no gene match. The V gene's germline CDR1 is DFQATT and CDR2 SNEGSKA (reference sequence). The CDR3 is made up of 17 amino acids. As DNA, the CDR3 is TGCAGTGCTAGAGGGGGGAGCGGGAGTGTCCCCTACAATGAGCAGTTCTTC. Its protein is CSARGGSGSVPYNEQFF.

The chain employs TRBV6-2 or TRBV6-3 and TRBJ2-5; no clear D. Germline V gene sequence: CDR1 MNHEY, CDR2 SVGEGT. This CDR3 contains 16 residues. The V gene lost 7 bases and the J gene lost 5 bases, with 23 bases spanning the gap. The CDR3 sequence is CASTKPGRQLVETQYF. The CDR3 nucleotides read TGTGCCAGCACTAAACCTGGACGCCAGCTAGTCGAGACCCAGTACTTC.

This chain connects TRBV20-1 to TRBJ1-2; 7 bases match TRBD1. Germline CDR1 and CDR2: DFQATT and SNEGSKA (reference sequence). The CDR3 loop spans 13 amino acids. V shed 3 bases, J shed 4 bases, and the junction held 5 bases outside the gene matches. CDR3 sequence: CSARDTGAYGYTF. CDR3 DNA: TGCAGTGCTAGGGACACAGGGGCCTATGGCTACACCTTC.

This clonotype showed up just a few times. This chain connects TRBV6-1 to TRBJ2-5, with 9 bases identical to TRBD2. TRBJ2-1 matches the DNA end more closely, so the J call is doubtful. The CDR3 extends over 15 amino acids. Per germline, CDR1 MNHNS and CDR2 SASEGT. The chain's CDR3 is CASRLLAGTSNEQFF. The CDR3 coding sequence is TGTGCCAGCAGGCTGCTAGCGGGAACGAGTAATGAGCAGTTCTTC.